Below, one T cell receptor beta chain is given with its context. The antigen is not known. This sample stems from a study of cytomegalovirus exposure and HLA in healthy donors. Study results and limitations: A few of the chains that were CMV-associated were confirmed in vitro to be specific for CMV antigens. Usually a TCR sequence was rare, but some public TCRs were found in many donors.

The table came from immunoSEQ multiplex PCR; TCRdb's copy has only in-frame clones and leaves some out. The sample has some 200,000 clones; 80% to 95% are singletons. The donors were part of the validation cohort, which consisted of under 150 subjects and was separate from the first cohort of about 670 subjects. The sequence was obtained from a woman aged 18-35 years in good health and CMV-seronegative. Sample: PBMCs.

The CDR3: CASSPWDRGPTEAFF. For the CDR3, the DNA is TGTGCCAGCAGCCCCTGGGACAGGGGACCCACTGAAGCTTTCTTT. The J gene is TRBJ1-1, the V gene TRBV11-2; 10 bases are shared with TRBD1. V gave up 5 bases and J gave up 4 bases; unmatched junction bases: 7. Germline CDR1 SGHAT, CDR2 FQNNGV. This CDR3 has 15 amino acids.